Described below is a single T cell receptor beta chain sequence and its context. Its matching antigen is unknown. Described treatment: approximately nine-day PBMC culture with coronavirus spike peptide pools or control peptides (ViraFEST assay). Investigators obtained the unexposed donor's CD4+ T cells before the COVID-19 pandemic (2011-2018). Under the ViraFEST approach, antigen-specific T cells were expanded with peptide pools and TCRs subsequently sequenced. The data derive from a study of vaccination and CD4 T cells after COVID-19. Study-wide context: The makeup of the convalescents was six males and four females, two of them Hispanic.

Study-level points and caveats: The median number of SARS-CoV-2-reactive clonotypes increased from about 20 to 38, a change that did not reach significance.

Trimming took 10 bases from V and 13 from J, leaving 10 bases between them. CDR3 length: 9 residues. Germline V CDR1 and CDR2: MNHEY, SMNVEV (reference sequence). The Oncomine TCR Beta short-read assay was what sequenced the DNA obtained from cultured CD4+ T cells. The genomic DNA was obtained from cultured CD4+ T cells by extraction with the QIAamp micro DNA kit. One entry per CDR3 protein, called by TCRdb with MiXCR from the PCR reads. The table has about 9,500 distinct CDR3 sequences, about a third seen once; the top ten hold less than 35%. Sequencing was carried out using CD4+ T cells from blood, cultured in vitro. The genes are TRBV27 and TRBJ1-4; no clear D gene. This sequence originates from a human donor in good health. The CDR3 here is CATRRLLFF. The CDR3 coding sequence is TGTGCCACCCGGCGGCTACTGTTTTTT.